These 28 T cell receptor beta chains originate from one sample sequenced in a study of blood T cell repertoires in COVID-19. TCRdb keeps only in-frame clones here, not all; method: immunoSEQ multiplex PCR. This sample has tens of thousands of clones, with roughly 82% found just once. The sample taken for sequencing was peripheral blood. The origin of the receptors is a man aged 35-49 years with acute or convalescent COVID-19.

The chain links TRBV28 to TRBJ2-7; D is undetermined. The ends were cut back, 7 bases at V and 0 bases at J, with 16 bases in the middle. CDR3 length: 15 residues. The germline gives CDR1 MDHEN, CDR2 SYDVKM. DNA for the CDR3: TGTGCCAGCACCCCTGTCGGGTTCGCCTCCTACGAGCAGTACTTC. This translates into CASTPVGFASYEQYF.

The V call is TRBV5-6, the J call TRBJ1-5, with TRBD1 as a possible D gene (6 bases). The CDR3 runs to 15 residues. Germline V gives CDR1 SGHDT, CDR2 YYEEEE. V lost 3 bases, J lost 7 bases, and 17 bases lay in between. CDR3 loop: CASSSGHLGGQPQHF. DNA of the CDR3: TGTGCCAGCAGCTCGGGACATTTGGGAGGGCAGCCCCAGCATTTT.

V usage is TRBV5-8 and J usage is TRBJ2-5, with TRBD1 identical over 7 bases. CDR1 is SGHTS and CDR2 is YDEGEE in the germline V gene. The CDR3 sequence is 14 residues long. V lost 4 bases, J lost 5 bases, and 8 bases stayed unmatched. CDR3 sequence reads: CASSTDRSGETQYF. The DNA for the CDR3 is TGTGCCAGCAGCACGGACAGGTCGGGGGAGACCCAGTACTTC.

This clone was counted a few times. The chain joins TRBV6-6 to TRBJ2-7; the match to TRBD2 covers 11 bases. V lost 7 bases to trimming and J lost 3 bases; unmatched junction nucleotides: 5. Germline V gene sequence: CDR1 MNHNY, CDR2 SVGAGI (reference sequence). The CDR3 is made up of 14 amino acids. The CDR3 DNA follows: TGTGCCAGCACCCGGACTAGCGGGTACTACGAGCAGTACTTC. Its protein is CASTRTSGYYEQYF.

The chain recombines TRBV19 with TRBJ2-1, with 7 bases identical to TRBD1. The CDR3 has 15 residues. V lost 1 base, J lost 7 bases, and 7 bases stayed unmatched. CDR1 is LNHDA, CDR2 SQIVND, per germline (reference sequence). CDR3 bases: TGTGCCAGTAGTATAGCAGGGGGAACCCTAAATGAGCAGTTCTTC. It is translated as CASSIAGGTLNEQFF.

The chain combines TRBV6-1 with TRBJ1-3, with D possibly matching TRBD1 (5 bases). The CDR3 is made up of 15 amino acids. Deletions cut 1 base from V and 6 bases from J, with 13 bases between. The germline CDR1 and CDR2 sequences are MNHNS and SASEGT. The CDR3 DNA reads as TGTGCCAGCAGTGAAGGGGCAGGGCTTCCAAACACCATATATTTT. Protein product: CASSEGAGLPNTIYF.

The V call is TRBV4-1, the J call TRBJ2-7, with 12 nucleotides matching TRBD2. The CDR3 is 16 residues long. Germline V gives CDR1 MGHRA, CDR2 YSYEKL. With V trimmed by 0 bases and J by 7 bases, 7 bases remained unmatched. The CDR3 loop reads CASSQDRLAGAREQYF. The CDR3 DNA reads TGCGCCAGCAGCCAAGACCGACTAGCGGGGGCAAGGGAGCAGTACTTC.

The chain recombines TRBV9 with TRBJ2-1; D unclear. The CDR3 covers 15 residues. CDR1 is SGDLS, CDR2 YYNGEE, per germline. V dropped 0 bases and J dropped 4 bases, with 11 bases sitting between them. Here the CDR3 DNA reads TGTGCCAGCAGCGTAGCCCCCACCCTATACAATGAGCAGTTCTTC. Protein: CASSVAPTLYNEQFF. The entire variable domain, with the rest obtained from reference TRBV9 and TRBJ2-1, is as follows: DSGVTQTPKHLITATGQRVTLRCSPRSGDLSVYWYQQSLDQGLQFLIQYYNGEERAKGNILERFSAQQFPDLHSELNLSSLELGDSALYFCASSVAPTLYNEQFFGPGTRLTVL.

This rearrangement joins TRBV28 to TRBJ2-2, with 7 bases that match TRBD2. The CDR3 extends over 18 amino acids. Trimming took 4 bases from V and 2 from J; bases not matched to a gene: 13. Per germline, CDR1 MDHEN and CDR2 SYDVKM. The CDR3 coding sequence is TGTGCCAGCAGTTGGATTCGTCAGGGACTATCTAACACCGGGGAGCTGTTTTTT. Amino acids: CASSWIRQGLSNTGELFF.

The chain has TRBV28 and TRBJ2-1; D not resolved. Germline V gene data show CDR1 as MDHEN and CDR2 as SYDVKM. With 4 bases removed from V and 0 bases from J, the gap between germline ends came to 4 bases. The CDR3 is 13 residues long. In nucleotides, the CDR3 is TGTGCCAGCAGTTCCCACTCCTACAATGAGCAGTTCTTC. Its translation: CASSSHSYNEQFF.

The J gene is TRBJ1-6, the V gene TRBV5-6, with 11 bases that match TRBD1. V lost 4 bases, J lost 9 bases, and 3 bases stayed unmatched. Germline V lookup: CDR1 SGHDT, CDR2 YYEEEE. The CDR3 runs to 14 residues. This CDR3 reads CASSGTGGSSPLHF. CDR3 DNA sequence: TGTGCCAGCAGCGGGACAGGGGGTTCTTCACCCCTCCACTTT.

The chain is built from TRBV5-1 and TRBJ2-2, with 7 bases aligning to TRBD1. CDR1 and CDR2 (germline): SGHRS, YFSETQ. The trim removed 3 bases at V and 4 bases at J, leaving 6 bases unmatched. The CDR3 consists of 15 residues. CDR3 loop: CASSSKTGSTGELFF. CDR3 in DNA: TGCGCCAGCAGCTCCAAGACAGGGAGCACCGGGGAGCTGTTTTTT. The full variable domain, its missing parts supplied by reference TRBV5-1 and TRBJ2-2, is KAGVTQTPRYLIKTRGQQVTLSCSPISGHRSVSWYQQTPGQGLQFLFEYFSETQRNKGNFPGRFSGRQFSNSRSEMNVSTLELGDSALYLCASSSKTGSTGELFFGEGSRLTVL.

CDR3 nucleotide sequence: TGCGCCAGCAGCTTGGCGGTCTCCGGGGAGCTGTTTTTT. Its translation: CASSLAVSGELFF. V gene TRBV5-1 combines with J gene TRBJ2-2; no reliable D call. Germline CDR1 is SGHRS and CDR2 is YFSETQ. V was trimmed by 0 bases and J by 6 bases, leaving 6 bases between them. The CDR3 runs to 13 residues.

The V and J genes are TRBV3-1 (or the pseudogene TRBV3-2) and TRBJ1-2, with D perhaps matching TRBD1 (5 bases). This CDR3 spans 15 amino acids. Germline V CDR1 and CDR2: LGHDT, YNNKEL (reference sequence). V was shortened by 2 bases and J by 2 bases, with 12 bases between the two germline ends. In nucleotides, the CDR3 is TGTGCCAGCAGCCAACTGTTGACAGCCAACTATGGCTACACCTTC. It translates to CASSQLLTANYGYTF.

This clone was recorded only once. V usage is TRBV5-1 and J usage is TRBJ1-1, with TRBD1 identical over 7 bases. Per the germline V gene, CDR1 is SGHRS and CDR2 is YFSETQ. The junction had 2 bases not matched to a gene; V was cut back by 4 bases and J by 5 bases. This CDR3 is 12 amino acids long. The CDR3 nucleotides are TGCGCCAGCAGCGCCAGGGGGACTGAAGCTTTCTTT. Its protein product is CASSARGTEAFF.

Only a few counts were recorded for this clone. This chain links TRBV7-8 with TRBJ1-1; 9 positions agree with TRBD1. The J segment lost 3 bases and the V segment lost 2 bases, leaving 1 base of the junction unmatched. Germline assignment: CDR1 SGHVS and CDR2 FQNEAQ. This CDR3 contains 14 residues. The CDR3 region is CASSLRQGDTEAFF. The CDR3 DNA follows: TGTGCCAGCAGCTTAAGACAGGGGGACACTGAAGCTTTCTTT.

This clone appeared a single time. V usage is TRBV24-1 and J usage is TRBJ1-2; 9 bases fit TRBD1. The trim removed 2 bases at V and 10 bases at J, leaving 10 bases unmatched. The CDR3 loop spans 15 amino acids. Germline loops: CDR1 KGHDR, CDR2 SFDVKD. The CDR3 DNA follows: TGTGCCACCAGTGATTCCCAGGGGACAGGGAGGGACTACACCTTC. Amino acid sequence: CATSDSQGTGRDYTF.

The J gene is TRBJ1-5, the V gene TRBV5-1; 7 nucleotides agree with TRBD1. With 0 bases clipped from V and 3 bases from J, the junction kept 3 bases outside the gene matches. The CDR3 runs to 15 residues. Looked up from germline, CDR1 is SGHRS and CDR2 is YFSETQ. The CDR3, as DNA: TGCGCCAGCAGCTTGGAGGGACAGAACAATCAGCCCCAGCATTTT. This codes for CASSLEGQNNQPQHF.

The chain combines TRBV5-8 with TRBJ1-4, with 8 bases that match TRBD1. CDR3 length: 13 amino acids. CDR1 SGHTS and CDR2 YDEGEE come from the germline V gene. With V trimmed by 4 bases and J by 17 bases, 13 bases remained unmatched. CDR3 sequence (DNA): TGTGCCAGCAGCGGTCGACAGGGGATCAAGGCATTTTTT. This translates into CASSGRQGIKAFF.

This clone was counted a single time. Since the CDR3 does not end with the conserved phenylalanine or tryptophan, this likely comes from a read error. It is unclear where the CDR3 begins or ends on the DNA, so no DNA is shown, and the CDR3 is as TCRdb lists it. This chain connects TRBV20-1 to TRBJ1-2; the table names TRBD1, a call not compared with the DNA. Germline CDR1 DFQATT, CDR2 SNEGSKA (reference sequence). The length of the CDR3 is 8 amino acids, counting both ends. The CDR3 is CSAGGQGL.

The V gene is TRBV7-2, the J gene TRBJ1-5; D not resolved. V was shortened by 5 bases and J by 1 base, with 9 bases between the two germline ends. This CDR3 spans 14 amino acids. In germline, CDR1 is SGHTA, CDR2 FQGNSA. The CDR3 region is CASSPPSSNQPQHF. The CDR3 DNA follows: TGTGCCAGCAGCCCGCCTAGCAGCAATCAGCCCCAGCATTTT.

This clone occurred once. V and J are TRBV19 and TRBJ2-2; weak D call: TRBD1 (5 bases). Germline lookup yields CDR1 LNHDA and CDR2 SQIVND (reference sequence). Deletions cut 5 bases from V and 6 bases from J, with 10 bases between. The CDR3 loop spans 13 amino acids. Here the CDR3 DNA reads TGTGCCAGTAGTTCGCAGGGCTCCGGGGAGCTGTTTTTT. Protein product: CASSSQGSGELFF.

The CDR3 DNA reads TGTGCCAGCAGCTCGGGGAGGGGGATGGGCTACGAGCAGTACTTC. Its translation is CASSSGRGMGYEQYF. The V and J genes are TRBV11-2 and TRBJ2-7, with a weak D call TRBD2 (7 bases). V was clipped by 4 bases and J by 3 bases, with 16 bases between them. This CDR3 is 15 amino acids long. In germline, CDR1 is SGHAT, CDR2 FQNNGV.

V usage is TRBV2 and J usage is TRBJ2-1; TRBD2 matches at 12 bases. V was pared by 8 bases and J by 0 bases, with 8 bases of the junction left unmatched. The germline CDR1 and CDR2 sequences are SNHLY and FYNNEI. This CDR3 contains 17 residues. CDR3 amino acids: CASLLAGGGSSYNEQFF. In DNA form, the CDR3 reads TGTGCCAGCCTACTAGCGGGGGGTGGGAGCTCCTACAATGAGCAGTTCTTC.

The chain combines TRBV7-2 with TRBJ2-5; 12 bases line up with TRBD1. V shed 1 base and J 4 bases; nucleotides not matched to a gene: 4. The length of the CDR3 is 16 residues. Germline CDR1 reads SGHTA; CDR2 reads FQGNSA. This CDR3 reads CASSLVGTGGGETQYF. CDR3 sequence (DNA): TGTGCCAGCAGCTTAGTAGGGACAGGGGGCGGAGAGACCCAGTACTTC.

The CDR3 DNA reads as TGTGCCAGCAGAGAGTCCTACGAGCAGTACTTC. This gives the protein CASRESYEQYF. This rearrangement joins TRBV2 to TRBJ2-7; D gene uncertain. Between the trimmed V and J ends, which lost 6 bases and 1 base, there was a span of 4 bases. The CDR3 totals 11 residues. Germline assignment: CDR1 SNHLY and CDR2 FYNNEI.

This clone was found once. The chain couples TRBV12-3 or TRBV12-4 to TRBJ2-2, with 8 bases aligning to TRBD2. The CDR3 spans 13 residues. V was clipped by 11 bases and J by 4 bases; unmatched bases: 6. The chain's CDR3 is CAFQRGSTGELFF. CDR3 in DNA: TGTGCCTTCCAGCGGGGGTCCACCGGGGAGCTGTTTTTT.

The chain recombines TRBV19 with TRBJ1-5, with D hard to call. The ends were cut back, 3 bases at V and 4 bases at J, with 19 bases in the middle. Per the germline V gene, CDR1 is LNHDA and CDR2 is SQIVND (reference sequence). The CDR3 loop spans 17 amino acids. The CDR3 DNA follows: TGTGCCAGTAGTATTTCCAGTGGTGGGAGTTGGAATCAGCCCCAGCATTTT. Its translation: CASSISSGGSWNQPQHF.